This T cell receptor (beta chain) was sequenced in a study of blood T cells in healthy people across ages. Study-level information: Template switching captured about one barcoded beta molecule per two T cells.

V dropped 3 bases and J dropped 14; count of bases not matched to a gene: 11. CDR1 is SGHTA and CDR2 is FQGTGA in the germline V gene. This CDR3 contains 13 residues. Concerning this clonotype: Its antigen is still unknown.

Next came a second PCR, run for about 7 to 12 cycles, which used a sample-barcoded 5' primer along with a J-beta primer mix. TCRdb used MiXCR to reprocess the 5' RACE reads, holding one entry per CDR3 protein. The sample includes hundreds of thousands of distinct CDR3 sequences, about 30% of them seen just once. General observations from the study: In older individuals, TCR beta diversity per million T cells was lower, falling roughly linearly with age.

The rearrangement joins TRBV7-3 to TRBJ1-2; 8 bases are shared with TRBD1. The TCR was taken from a woman older than 75 in good health. Sequencing used blood. CDR3 loop: CASSFDRGSSRTF. Here the CDR3 DNA reads TGTGCCAGCAGCTTCGACAGGGGTTCGTCTAGGACCTTC.